This is a list of T cell receptor beta chains from one sample in a study of OX40 agonist ivuxolimab in advanced cancers. Only in-frame clones appear in the TCRdb table, and some are missing; sequencing was by immunoSEQ multiplex PCR. The sample consists of about 64,000 clones, about 91% of them appearing once. This material consisted of CD4+ or CD8+ T cells sorted from blood, taken in a trial of the OX40 agonist ivuxolimab. All receptors derive from an adult with an advanced solid tumor such as melanoma, head and neck, liver or kidney cancer. CDR3s include the opening cysteine and the closing phenylalanine or tryptophan. The D gene is left open where the match is weak. Only part of the rows carry a size: once, few, many, or a class if the clone is expanded.

CDR3aa: CASSLGPENTIYF; CDR3nt: TGTGCCAGCAGCTTAGGACCCGAAAACACCATATATTTT; d_gene: NA; abundance: NA; j_gene: TRBJ1-3; v_gene: TRBV7-2
CDR3aa: CASSESLLPGTEAFF; CDR3nt: TGCGCCAGCAGTGAGTCGCTCCTACCGGGCACTGAAGCTTTCTTT; d_gene: NA; abundance: NA; j_gene: TRBJ1-1; v_gene: TRBV10-1
CDR3aa: CASSGTGAYGYTF; CDR3nt: TGTGCCAGCAGTGGGACAGGGGCCTATGGCTACACCTTC; d_gene: TRBD1; abundance: few; j_gene: TRBJ1-2; v_gene: TRBV2
CDR3aa: CASSERAGVSYEQYF; CDR3nt: TGTGCCAGCAGTGAAAGGGCAGGGGTCTCCTACGAGCAGTACTTC; d_gene: NA; abundance: NA; j_gene: TRBJ2-7; v_gene: TRBV6-1
CDR3aa: CASSVGTGGYQPQHF; CDR3nt: TGTGCCAGCAGTGTTGGGACAGGGGGCTATCAGCCCCAGCATTTT; d_gene: TRBD1; abundance: NA; j_gene: TRBJ1-5; v_gene: TRBV6-1
CDR3aa: CATSRDRHNLNQPQHF; CDR3nt: TGTGCCACCAGCAGAGATCGGCACAACCTGAATCAGCCCCAGCATTTT; d_gene: NA; abundance: NA; j_gene: TRBJ1-5; v_gene: TRBV15
CDR3aa: CASRGTGGDYGYTF; CDR3nt: TGTGCCAGCAGGGGGACAGGGGGCGACTATGGCTACACCTTC; d_gene: TRBD1; abundance: NA; j_gene: TRBJ1-2; v_gene: TRBV2
CDR3aa: CASSLEQGSKNIQYF; CDR3nt: TGCGCCAGCAGCCTTGAACAGGGAAGCAAAAACATTCAGTACTTC; d_gene: NA; abundance: NA; j_gene: TRBJ2-4; v_gene: TRBV5-1
CDR3aa: CASSLNRGDEKLFF; CDR3nt: TGCGCCAGCAGCTTGAATAGAGGGGATGAAAAACTGTTTTTT; d_gene: NA; abundance: NA; j_gene: TRBJ1-4; v_gene: TRBV5-1
CDR3aa: CASSKLAGAGAGELFF; CDR3nt: TGCGCCAGCAGTAAACTAGCGGGAGCTGGGGCCGGGGAGCTGTTTTTT; d_gene: TRBD2; abundance: NA; j_gene: TRBJ2-2; v_gene: TRBV5-1
CDR3aa: CASSLGQGGGETQYF; CDR3nt: TGTGCCAGCAGCTTGGGACAGGGTGGAGGAGAGACCCAGTACTTC; d_gene: TRBD1; abundance: NA; j_gene: TRBJ2-5; v_gene: TRBV5-4
CDR3aa: CASSADGSSGNTIYF; CDR3nt: TGTGCCAGCAGCGCGGACGGGAGCTCTGGAAACACCATATATTTT; d_gene: NA; abundance: NA; j_gene: TRBJ1-3; v_gene: TRBV9
CDR3aa: CASQKGSIAGELFF; CDR3nt: TGTGCCAGCCAGAAGGGAAGTATCGCCGGGGAGCTGTTTTTT; d_gene: NA; abundance: once; j_gene: TRBJ2-2; v_gene: TRBV7-2
CDR3aa: CAISPSDRVYGYTF; CDR3nt: TGTGCCATCAGCCCTTCGGACAGGGTATATGGCTACACCTTC; d_gene: TRBD1; abundance: NA; j_gene: TRBJ1-2; v_gene: TRBV10-3
CDR3aa: CASSRTGDYNEQFF; CDR3nt: TGTGCCAGCAGCCGTACAGGGGACTACAATGAGCAGTTCTTC; d_gene: TRBD1; abundance: NA; j_gene: TRBJ2-1; v_gene: TRBV5-4
CDR3aa: CASSVDSSQETQYF; CDR3nt: TGTGCCAGCAGCGTCGACAGTAGCCAAGAGACCCAGTACTTC; d_gene: NA; abundance: NA; j_gene: TRBJ2-5; v_gene: TRBV5-8
CDR3aa: CASSSGQGGLNNEQFF; CDR3nt: TGCGCCAGCAGCAGCGGACAGGGGGGCTTAAACAATGAGCAGTTCTTC; d_gene: TRBD1; abundance: NA; j_gene: TRBJ2-1; v_gene: TRBV5-1
CDR3aa: CAISESRAETQYF; CDR3nt: TGTGCCATCAGTGAGTCCAGGGCAGAGACCCAGTACTTC; d_gene: NA; abundance: once; j_gene: TRBJ2-5; v_gene: TRBV10-3
CDR3aa: CASSYGGVYQPQHF; CDR3nt: TGTGCCAGCAGTTACGGGGGGGTTTATCAGCCCCAGCATTTT; d_gene: NA; abundance: NA; j_gene: TRBJ1-5; v_gene: TRBV6-6
CDR3aa: CAIRETSGRETQYF; CDR3nt: TGTGCCATCAGAGAGACTAGCGGGAGGGAGACCCAGTACTTC; d_gene: TRBD2; abundance: NA; j_gene: TRBJ2-5; v_gene: TRBV10-3
CDR3aa: CASSSPLADFYNEQFF; CDR3nt: TGTGCCAGCAGCTCGCCGCTAGCGGACTTCTACAATGAGCAGTTCTTC; d_gene: TRBD2; abundance: NA; j_gene: TRBJ2-1; v_gene: TRBV7-3
CDR3aa: CAWRVTGKAFF; CDR3nt: TGTGCCTGGAGAGTAACAGGAAAAGCTTTCTTT; d_gene: NA; abundance: NA; j_gene: TRBJ1-1; v_gene: TRBV30
CDR3aa: CSAGRGGEQFF; CDR3nt: TGCAGTGCTGGGCGAGGGGGTGAGCAGTTCTTC; d_gene: NA; abundance: NA; j_gene: TRBJ2-1; v_gene: TRBV20-1
CDR3aa: CASSLGQDPGNTIYF; CDR3nt: TGTGCCAGCAGCTTGGGACAGGACCCTGGAAACACCATATATTTT; d_gene: NA; abundance: NA; j_gene: TRBJ1-3; v_gene: TRBV5-8
CDR3aa: CASSQDPRGNEQFF; CDR3nt: TGCGCCAGCAGCCAAGACCCCCGGGGCAATGAGCAGTTCTTC; d_gene: NA; abundance: NA; j_gene: TRBJ2-1; v_gene: TRBV4-1
CDR3aa: CASRNQDTGELFF; CDR3nt: TGTGCCAGCAGAAATCAGGACACCGGGGAGCTGTTTTTT; d_gene: NA; abundance: once; j_gene: TRBJ2-2; v_gene: TRBV7-9
CDR3aa: CASSLRGGTNEQYF; CDR3nt: TGTGCCAGCAGCTTGAGGGGGGGGACTAACGAGCAGTACTTC; d_gene: NA; abundance: NA; j_gene: TRBJ2-7; v_gene: TRBV5-4
CDR3aa: CASSQAGGSPLHF; CDR3nt: TGTGCCAGCAGCCAAGCGGGAGGGTCACCCCTCCACTTT; d_gene: NA; abundance: NA; j_gene: TRBJ1-6; v_gene: TRBV14
CDR3aa: CSGRLAGAPNEQFF; CDR3nt: TGCAGCGGGCGACTAGCGGGAGCCCCCAATGAGCAGTTCTTC; d_gene: TRBD2; abundance: NA; j_gene: TRBJ2-1; v_gene: TRBV29-1
CDR3aa: CAISEVLAGAGAGEQFF; CDR3nt: TGTGCCATCAGTGAGGTGCTAGCGGGAGCCGGGGCAGGCGAGCAGTTCTTC; d_gene: TRBD2; abundance: NA; j_gene: TRBJ2-1; v_gene: TRBV10-3
CDR3aa: CASSRESWADNTDTQYF; CDR3nt: TGTGCCAGCAGCCGCGAGAGCTGGGCGGACAACACAGATACGCAGTATTTT; d_gene: NA; abundance: few; j_gene: TRBJ2-3; v_gene: TRBV2
CDR3aa: CASSLWAGGPYEQYF; CDR3nt: TGCGCCAGCAGCTTGTGGGCGGGAGGGCCCTACGAGCAGTACTTC; d_gene: TRBD2; abundance: NA; j_gene: TRBJ2-7; v_gene: TRBV5-1
CDR3aa: CASSLVQHSNQPQHF; CDR3nt: TGTGCCAGCAGCTTAGTGCAACATAGCAATCAGCCCCAGCATTTT; d_gene: NA; abundance: NA; j_gene: TRBJ1-5; v_gene: TRBV7-8
CDR3aa: CASSLGQAGGNTIYF; CDR3nt: TGTGCCAGCAGCTTAGGGCAGGCCGGAGGAAACACCATATATTTT; d_gene: NA; abundance: NA; j_gene: TRBJ1-3; v_gene: TRBV7-2
CDR3aa: CASSRGDGNQPQHF; CDR3nt: TGTGCCAGCAGTAGAGGGGACGGGAATCAGCCCCAGCATTTT; d_gene: NA; abundance: NA; j_gene: TRBJ1-5; v_gene: TRBV6-5
CDR3aa: CAWRTQAETQYF; CDR3nt: TGTGCCTGGAGGACGCAAGCAGAGACCCAGTACTTC; d_gene: NA; abundance: NA; j_gene: TRBJ2-5; v_gene: TRBV30
CDR3aa: CASSVEGGRYNEQFF; CDR3nt: TGTGCCAGCAGCGTAGAAGGGGGCAGGTACAATGAGCAGTTCTTC; d_gene: TRBD1; abundance: NA; j_gene: TRBJ2-1; v_gene: TRBV9
CDR3aa: CASSSGGLGAEAFF; CDR3nt: TGTGCCAGCAGCTCGGGCGGTCTGGGAGCTGAAGCTTTCTTT; d_gene: NA; abundance: NA; j_gene: TRBJ1-1; v_gene: TRBV7-3